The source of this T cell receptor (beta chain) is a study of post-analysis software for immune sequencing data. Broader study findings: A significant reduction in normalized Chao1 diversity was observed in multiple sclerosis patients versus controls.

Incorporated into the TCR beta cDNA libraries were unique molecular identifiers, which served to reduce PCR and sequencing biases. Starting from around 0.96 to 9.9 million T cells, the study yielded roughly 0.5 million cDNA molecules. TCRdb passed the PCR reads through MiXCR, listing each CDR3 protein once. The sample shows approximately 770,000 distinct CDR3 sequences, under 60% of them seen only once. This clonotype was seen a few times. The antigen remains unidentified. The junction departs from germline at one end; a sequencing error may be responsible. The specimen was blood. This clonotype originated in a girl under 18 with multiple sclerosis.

The CDR3 DNA sequence: TGTGCTAGCAGCTATACTAGCGGCCTCGAGCAGTTCTTC. It specifies CASSYTSGLEQFF. The V gene is TRBV7-7, the J gene TRBJ2-1, with 8 bases identical to TRBD2. Germline assignment: CDR1 SSHAT and CDR2 FNYEAQ (reference sequence). The CDR3 consists of 13 residues.